Below, 26 T cell receptor beta chains from the same sample are listed, as sequenced in a study of T cells in Graves' hyperthyroidism and ophthalmopathy. There were TCR beta CDR3 regions amplified from RNA transcripts. HTBI primers were the set used in a first-round RT-PCR of the TCR CDR3. One entry per CDR3 protein, called by TCRdb with MiXCR from the multiplex PCR reads. The table has around 340,000 distinct CDR3 sequences, about 18% seen once. Input material: blood. These receptor sequences come from a woman aged 50 to 65 with Graves' hyperthyroidism.

This clonotype turned up a few times. The J gene is TRBJ1-1, the V gene TRBV12-3 or TRBV12-4, with TRBD1 as a possible D gene (5 bases). The CDR3 has 14 residues. The germline V and J ends were trimmed by 6 bases and 3 bases, with 14 bases remaining between them. The CDR3 region has the DNA TGTGCCAGCAGCCGAAACTGGGGGGACACTGAAGCTTTCTTT. Amino acid sequence: CASSRNWGDTEAFF.

This clonotype was recorded a few times. The chain carries TRBV20-1 and TRBJ2-2, with TRBD2 matching over 10 bases. Trimming at V came to 6 bases and at J to 7 bases, leaving 11 bases not matched to a gene. The CDR3 has 15 residues. The V gene's germline CDR1 is DFQATT and CDR2 SNEGSKA (reference sequence). The DNA of the CDR3 is TGCAGTGCCACACCCAGCGGGGGGGCTGGCGGGGAGCTGTTTTTT. Encoded protein: CSATPSGGAGGELFF.

CDR3 region: CASSHQGGSREKLFF. The CDR3 nucleotides are TGTGCCAGCAGCCACCAGGGTGGGTCGCGTGAAAAACTGTTTTTT. This rearrangement joins TRBV14 to TRBJ1-4; D might be TRBD1 (5 bases). The germline CDR1 and CDR2 sequences are SGHDN and FVKESK. Deletions cut 3 bases from V and 7 bases from J, with 15 bases between. The CDR3 loop spans 15 amino acids.

To note about this clonotype: A clone one base away is much larger, so this may be a read error. The chain is built from TRBV5-1 and TRBJ2-3; possible D gene TRBD1, 6 bases. The V end lost 2 bases, the J end lost 6 bases, and 16 bases lay between the germline ends. The CDR3 has 15 residues. CDR1 SGHRS and CDR2 YFSETQ come from the germline V gene. CDR3 protein: CASSLEDSRSDTQYF. CDR3 DNA sequence: TGCGCCAGCAGCTTAGAGGACAGTCGATCCGATACGCAGTATTTT.

The chain combines TRBV7-9 with TRBJ1-2; 8 nucleotides agree with TRBD1. The trim removed 2 bases at V and 6 bases at J, leaving 5 bases unmatched. Per germline, CDR1 SEHNR and CDR2 FQNEAQ (reference sequence). The CDR3 covers 14 residues. The CDR3 coding sequence is TGTGCCAGCAGCTTAAACAGGGGGGTTGATGGCTACACCTTC. This codes for CASSLNRGVDGYTF.

This clonotype was counted between two and nine times. V and J are TRBV20-1 and TRBJ2-3; D might be TRBD2 (5 bases). Germline CDR1 is DFQATT and CDR2 is SNEGSKA (reference sequence). The V and J ends lost 5 bases and 5 bases respectively, with 20 bases between them. The CDR3 is 15 residues long. CDR3 sequence reads: CSAEAGGELLDTQYF. CDR3 sequence (DNA): TGCAGTGCTGAGGCGGGTGGAGAGTTGTTAGATACGCAGTATTTT.

In this sample, this clonotype turned up many times. V is TRBV27 and J is TRBJ1-1; 7 bases map to TRBD1. V shed 9 bases, J shed 3 bases, and the junction held 13 bases outside the gene matches. Germline-derived CDR1 and CDR2 are MNHEY and SMNVEV (reference sequence). The CDR3 is 15 residues long. The CDR3 protein is CASRVNRGGDTEAFF. For the CDR3, the DNA is TGTGCCAGTAGGGTAAACAGGGGAGGGGACACTGAAGCTTTCTTT.

The chain links TRBV11-2 to TRBJ1-6, with D maybe TRBD1 (5 bases). Germline loops: CDR1 SGHAT, CDR2 FQNNGV. CDR3 length: 15 amino acids. V gave up 5 bases and J gave up 9 bases, with 17 bases separating them. The CDR3 region has the DNA TGTGCCAGCAGCCAGTTGCAGGGCCGCGGTTCACCCCTCCACTTT. As protein: CASSQLQGRGSPLHF.

This chain links TRBV5-1 with TRBJ2-2; D not resolved. The CDR3 has 13 amino acids. V was shortened by 2 bases and J by 1 base, with 3 bases between the two germline ends. Germline CDR1 reads SGHRS; CDR2 reads YFSETQ. CDR3 sequence reads: CASSFKNTGELFF. In DNA form, the CDR3 reads TGCGCCAGCAGCTTTAAGAACACCGGGGAGCTGTTTTTT.

This clonotype was counted between two and nine times. The J gene is TRBJ2-1, the V gene TRBV12-3 or TRBV12-4; D gene ambiguous. The CDR3 runs 16 residues. V was shortened by 2 bases and J by 4 bases, with 15 bases between the two germline ends. The CDR3 DNA sequence: TGTGCCAGCAGTTTACCCGGACGGGCCGGGTACAATGAGCAGTTCTTC. Its protein is CASSLPGRAGYNEQFF.

As regards this clonotype: This may stem from a read error, because a much larger clone lies one nucleotide away. The V call is TRBV5-1, the J call TRBJ2-7; D uncertain. The CDR3 covers 16 residues. V lost 0 bases and J 0 bases, leaving 13 bases between the germline ends. CDR1 and CDR2 from the germline V gene are SGHRS and YFSETQ. The CDR3: CASSLGPAPSSYEQYF. CDR3 in DNA: TGCGCCAGCAGCTTGGGCCCAGCTCCTTCCTCCTACGAGCAGTACTTC.

This clonotype was observed many times. V is TRBV10-3 and J is TRBJ1-1, with TRBD1 as a possible D gene (5 bases). Looked up from germline, CDR1 is ENHRY and CDR2 is SYGVKD. V lost 3 bases to trimming and J lost 4 bases, with 15 bases between them. The CDR3 is 15 residues long. Written as DNA, the CDR3 is TGTGCCATCAGTGAAGGGGCGGTCCTGGGCACTGAAGCTTTCTTT. It encodes CAISEGAVLGTEAFF.

The rearrangement uses TRBV5-1 and TRBJ1-1, with 8 nucleotides matching TRBD1. The germline gives CDR1 SGHRS, CDR2 YFSETQ. V shed 2 bases and J 3 bases; nucleotides not matched to a gene: 3. The CDR3 sequence is 14 residues long. The CDR3 bases are TGCGCCAGCAGCTTCAAGACAGGGGACACTGAAGCTTTCTTT. Translation gives CASSFKTGDTEAFF. Combining the CDR3 with reference TRBV5-1 and TRBJ1-1 gives the whole variable domain KAGVTQTPRYLIKTRGQQVTLSCSPISGHRSVSWYQQTPGQGLQFLFEYFSETQRNKGNFPGRFSGRQFSNSRSEMNVSTLELGDSALYLCASSFKTGDTEAFFGQGTRLTVV.

A note on this clonotype: A much more abundant neighbour one base away suggests this may be a read error. The V gene is TRBV11-2, the J gene TRBJ2-5; D ambiguous. CDR3 length equals 14 residues. Germline lookup yields CDR1 SGHAT and CDR2 FQNNGV. The CDR3 region has the DNA TGTGCCAGCAGCCCTAGACCCTCCCAAGAGGCCCAGTACTTC. Encoded protein: CASSPRPSQEAQYF.

Ten or more counts support this clonotype. The chain recombines TRBV5-1 with TRBJ2-1; no clear D gene. The germline V and J ends were trimmed by 0 bases and 11 bases, with 6 bases remaining between them. Germline loops: CDR1 SGHRS, CDR2 YFSETQ. The CDR3 totals 11 residues. The CDR3 is CASSLARQQFF. CDR3 in DNA: TGCGCCAGCAGCTTGGCCCGTCAGCAGTTCTTC.

This clonotype showed up just a few times. CDR3 sequence (DNA): TGCGCCAGCAGAGGTGCCGGGACTGGCCACAATGAGCAGTTCTTC. It specifies CASRGAGTGHNEQFF. The chain links TRBV10-2 to TRBJ2-1; D perhaps matches TRBD2 (6 bases). This CDR3 has 15 amino acids. V was pared by 6 bases and J by 5 bases, with 17 bases between. The germline CDR1 and CDR2 sequences are WSHSY and SAAADI.

This clonotype was counted between two and nine times. V and J are TRBV6-2 or TRBV6-3 and TRBJ1-2, with D possibly matching TRBD1 (5 bases). In germline, CDR1 is MNHEY, CDR2 SVGEGT. Trimming took off 1 base at V and 7 bases at J, with 10 bases between the two ends. The CDR3 runs to 13 residues. CDR3 nucleotide sequence: TGTGCCAGCAGTTACTTGGGGGAGCGTGGCTACACCTTC. It encodes CASSYLGERGYTF.

Only a few counts were recorded for this clonotype. The gene calls are TRBV6-1 and TRBJ1-5, with a weak D call TRBD1 (5 bases). With 5 bases removed from V and 1 base from J, the gap between germline ends came to 12 bases. CDR1 and CDR2 (germline): MNHNS, SASEGT. The CDR3 consists of 15 residues. The CDR3 nucleotides are TGTGCCAGCAGTTTTCGGCAGGGCAGCAATCAGCCCCAGCATTTT. Translated: CASSFRQGSNQPQHF.

The CDR3 DNA is TGTGCCACCAGTGATTCGAGGGGCTCCCTTCACAACTATGGCTACACCTTC. Translated, it gives CATSDSRGSLHNYGYTF. The chain carries TRBV24-1 and TRBJ1-2; D is perhaps TRBD1 (5 bases). V was cut by 2 bases and J by 2 bases, with 17 bases left in between. This CDR3 is 17 amino acids long. Germline V gives CDR1 KGHDR, CDR2 SFDVKD.

Ten or more counts support this clonotype. The CDR3 sequence: CSVVRQGTYEQYF. CDR3 coding DNA: TGCAGCGTTGTGAGACAGGGGACCTACGAGCAGTACTTC. V gene TRBV29-1 combines with J gene TRBJ2-7; TRBD1 aligns across 8 bases. Germline trimming cut 4 bases from V and 2 bases from J; bases unmatched to any gene: 4. Germline V gene data show CDR1 as SQVTM and CDR2 as ANQGSEA. The CDR3 is 13 residues long.

This clonotype occurred a few times. The chain is built from TRBV20-1 and TRBJ1-4; 11 nucleotides align to TRBD1. This CDR3 contains 14 residues. V shed 5 bases, J shed 8 bases, and the junction held 7 bases outside the gene matches. Germline CDR1 is DFQATT and CDR2 is SNEGSKA (reference sequence). CDR3 loop: CSAGGGQGEEKLFF. CDR3 nucleotides: TGCAGTGCTGGCGGGGGACAGGGGGAGGAAAAACTGTTTTTT.

The chain carries TRBV30 and TRBJ1-1; a possible D gene is TRBD1 (5 bases). CDR1 is GTSNPN, CDR2 SVGIG, per germline (reference sequence). The CDR3 is 11 residues long. V lost 2 bases and J lost 6, with 7 bases in between. Here the CDR3 reads CAWSRGAEAFF. The CDR3 DNA reads TGTGCCTGGAGTAGGGGCGCTGAAGCTTTCTTT.

This clonotype was seen only a few times. The chain carries TRBV20-1 and TRBJ1-5; TRBD1 agrees at 9 bases. V lost 6 bases, J lost 3 bases, and 9 bases stayed unmatched. The CDR3 runs 15 residues. Per the germline V gene, CDR1 is DFQATT and CDR2 is SNEGSKA (reference sequence). The CDR3 protein is CSAQGQGPLNQPQHF. The CDR3 DNA reads TGCAGTGCCCAGGGACAGGGCCCTCTCAATCAGCCCCAGCATTTT.

The chain carries TRBV25-1 and TRBJ2-7; 10 bases align to TRBD2. In germline, CDR1 is MGHDK, CDR2 SYGVNS. This CDR3 comprises 18 residues. Germline trimming cut 1 base from V and 2 bases from J; bases unmatched to any gene: 11. CDR3 region: CASSESLAGLTKPYEQYF. For the CDR3, the DNA is TGTGCCAGCAGTGAATCACTAGCGGGACTCACGAAACCCTACGAGCAGTACTTC.

This clonotype was picked up many times. The chain links TRBV6-1 to TRBJ2-5, with 15 bases that match TRBD2. V lost 5 bases and J lost 5; bases outside the gene matches: 9. CDR3 length equals 17 residues. Germline V lookup: CDR1 MNHNS, CDR2 SASEGT. The CDR3 bases are TGTGCCAGCAGTCCTGGACTAGCGGGAGGGACCGGGGAGACCCAGTACTTC. Amino acids: CASSPGLAGGTGETQYF.

The rearrangement links TRBV3-1 to TRBJ2-3; tentatively, D is TRBD2 (6 bases). Trimming took off 4 bases at V and 1 base at J, with 15 bases between the two ends. The CDR3 loop spans 16 amino acids. CDR1 and CDR2 from the germline V gene are LGHDT and YNNKEL (reference sequence). CDR3 nucleotide sequence: TGTGCCAGCAGCCCCGGGACTGGATTGGGCACAGATACGCAGTATTTT. It translates to CASSPGTGLGTDTQYF.